In this sample, the clone carrying this T cell receptor (beta chain) turned up a few times. What it recognizes is unknown. These data come from a study of naive and memory T cell subsets. General study findings and limits: The power law exponent of TCR abundance differed between naive and memory cells. RNA-based TCR counts may shift with T cell activation and differentiation.

CDR3 length equals 15 residues. Germline-derived CDR1 and CDR2 are SGDLS and YYNGEE. Trimming pared 0 bases from V and 3 bases from J, leaving 12 bases between. From the second PCR step, alpha and beta chains were amplified apart. CD4+ T cell IFNgamma after overnight CMV lysate exposure gave donor CMV status. Two oligonucleotides, mixed equimolar, formed the beta constant-region primer covering TRBC1 and TRBC2. Nested alpha and beta constant-region primers with the SP2 primer drove four PCR rounds on ligated cDNA. TCRdb reprocessed the UMI-ligation and nested PCR reads via MiXCR and lists one record per CDR3 protein. The data hold tens of thousands of distinct CDR3 sequences, with approximately 10% observed a single time.

The sample was naive CD8+ T cells from blood. The rearrangement uses TRBV9 and TRBJ2-5; D ambiguous. This receptor was identified in a human donor in good health. CDR3 amino acids: CASSVDASRKETQYF. As DNA, the CDR3 is TGTGCCAGCAGCGTAGATGCCTCACGAAAAGAGACCCAGTACTTC.